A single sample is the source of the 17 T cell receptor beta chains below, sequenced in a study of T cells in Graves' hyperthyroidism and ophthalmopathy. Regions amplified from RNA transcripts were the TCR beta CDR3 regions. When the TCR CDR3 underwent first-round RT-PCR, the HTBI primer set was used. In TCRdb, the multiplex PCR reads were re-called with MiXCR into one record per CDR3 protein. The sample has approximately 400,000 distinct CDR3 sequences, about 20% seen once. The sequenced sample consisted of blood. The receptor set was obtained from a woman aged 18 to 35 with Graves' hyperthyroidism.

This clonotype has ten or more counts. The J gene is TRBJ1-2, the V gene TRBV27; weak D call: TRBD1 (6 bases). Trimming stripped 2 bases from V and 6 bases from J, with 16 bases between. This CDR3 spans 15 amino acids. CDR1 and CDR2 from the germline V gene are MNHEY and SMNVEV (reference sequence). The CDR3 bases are TGTGCCAGCAGTTTAGCAAGCCGGGGGCAAGATGGCTACACCTTC. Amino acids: CASSLASRGQDGYTF.

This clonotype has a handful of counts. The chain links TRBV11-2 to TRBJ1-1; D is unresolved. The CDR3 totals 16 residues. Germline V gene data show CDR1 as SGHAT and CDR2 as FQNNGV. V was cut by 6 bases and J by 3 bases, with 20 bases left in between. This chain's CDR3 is CASRTKSTGSDTEAFF. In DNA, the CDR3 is TGTGCCAGCAGAACCAAGAGTACGGGGTCGGACACTGAAGCTTTCTTT.

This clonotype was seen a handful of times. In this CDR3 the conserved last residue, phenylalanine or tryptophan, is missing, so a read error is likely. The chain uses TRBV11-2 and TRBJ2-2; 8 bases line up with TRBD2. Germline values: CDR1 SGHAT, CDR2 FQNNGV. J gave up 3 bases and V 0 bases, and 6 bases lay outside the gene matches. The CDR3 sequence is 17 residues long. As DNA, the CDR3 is TGTGCCAGCAGCTTAGAGTCGGGGGGGAGCTACACCGGGGAGCTGTTTCTT. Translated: CASSLESGGSYTGELFL.

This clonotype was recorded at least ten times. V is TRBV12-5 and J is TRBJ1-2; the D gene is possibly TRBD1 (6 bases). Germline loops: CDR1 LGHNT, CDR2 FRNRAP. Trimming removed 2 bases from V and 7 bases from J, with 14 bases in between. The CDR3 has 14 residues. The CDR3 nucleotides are TGTGCTAGTGGTTTGTCGGGGGGCAGGGGTGGCTACACCTTC. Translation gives CASGLSGGRGGYTF.

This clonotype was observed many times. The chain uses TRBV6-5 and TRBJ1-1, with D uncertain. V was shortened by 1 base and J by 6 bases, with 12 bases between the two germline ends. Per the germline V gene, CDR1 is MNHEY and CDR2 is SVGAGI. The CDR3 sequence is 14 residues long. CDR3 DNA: TGTGCCAGCAGTTACTTGGACCTGAGGGCTGAAGCTTTCTTT. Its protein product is CASSYLDLRAEAFF.

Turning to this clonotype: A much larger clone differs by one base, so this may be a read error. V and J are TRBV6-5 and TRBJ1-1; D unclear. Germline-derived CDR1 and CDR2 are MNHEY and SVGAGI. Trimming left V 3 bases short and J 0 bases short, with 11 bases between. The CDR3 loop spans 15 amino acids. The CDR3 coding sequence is TGTGCCAGCAGTTATAATGCGGGCTTGAACACTGAAGCTTTCTTT. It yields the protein CASSYNAGLNTEAFF.

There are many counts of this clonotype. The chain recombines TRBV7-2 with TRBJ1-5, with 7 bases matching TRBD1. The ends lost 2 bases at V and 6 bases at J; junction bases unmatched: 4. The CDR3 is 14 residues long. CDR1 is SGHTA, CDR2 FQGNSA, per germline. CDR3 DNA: TGTGCCAGCAGCTTACGACAGGGTAGTCAGCCCCAGCATTTT. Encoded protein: CASSLRQGSQPQHF.

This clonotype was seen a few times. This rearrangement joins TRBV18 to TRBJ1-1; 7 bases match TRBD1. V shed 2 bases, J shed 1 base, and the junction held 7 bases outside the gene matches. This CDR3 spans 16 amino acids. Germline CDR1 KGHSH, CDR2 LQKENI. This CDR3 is CASSPSQAGGNTEAFF. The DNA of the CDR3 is TGTGCCAGCTCACCATCCCAAGCAGGGGGGAACACTGAAGCTTTCTTT. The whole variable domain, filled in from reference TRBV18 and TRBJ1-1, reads NAGVMQNPRHLVRRRGQEARLRCSPMKGHSHVYWYRQLPEEGLKFMVYLQKENIIDESGMPKERFSAEFPKEGPSILRIQQVVRGDSAAYFCASSPSQAGGNTEAFFGQGTRLTVV.

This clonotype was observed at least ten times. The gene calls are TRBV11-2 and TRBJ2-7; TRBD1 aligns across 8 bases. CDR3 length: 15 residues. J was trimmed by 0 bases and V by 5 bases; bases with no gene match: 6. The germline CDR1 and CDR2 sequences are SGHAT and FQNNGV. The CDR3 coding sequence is TGTGCCAGCAGCCGGCCCGGGACAGGCTCCTACGAGCAGTACTTC. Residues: CASSRPGTGSYEQYF.

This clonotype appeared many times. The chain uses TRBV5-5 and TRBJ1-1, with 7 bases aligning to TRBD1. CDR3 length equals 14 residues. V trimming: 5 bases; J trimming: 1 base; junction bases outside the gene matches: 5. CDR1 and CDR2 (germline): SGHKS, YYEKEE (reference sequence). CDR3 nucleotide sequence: TGTGCCAGCAGATCGGGACAGCAGAACACTGAAGCTTTCTTT. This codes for CASRSGQQNTEAFF.

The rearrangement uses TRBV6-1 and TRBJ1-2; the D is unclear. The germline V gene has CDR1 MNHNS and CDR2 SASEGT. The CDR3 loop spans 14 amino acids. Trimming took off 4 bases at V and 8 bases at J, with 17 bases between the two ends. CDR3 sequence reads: CASSVEIMGRGYTF. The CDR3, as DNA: TGTGCCAGCAGTGTTGAGATTATGGGTCGGGGCTACACCTTC.

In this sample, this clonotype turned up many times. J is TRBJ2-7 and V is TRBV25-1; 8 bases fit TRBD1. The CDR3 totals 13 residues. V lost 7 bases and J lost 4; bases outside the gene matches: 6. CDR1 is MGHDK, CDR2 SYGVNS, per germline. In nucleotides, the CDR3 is TGTGCCAGCATAAGGACAGGGTCATACGAGCAGTACTTC. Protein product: CASIRTGSYEQYF.

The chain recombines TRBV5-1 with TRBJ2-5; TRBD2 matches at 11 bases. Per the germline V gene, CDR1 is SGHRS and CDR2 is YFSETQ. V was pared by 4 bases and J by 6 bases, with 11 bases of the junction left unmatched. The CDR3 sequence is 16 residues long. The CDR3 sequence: CASSELAGGVLQTQYF. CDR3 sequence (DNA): TGCGCCAGCAGCGAGCTAGCGGGGGGTGTCCTGCAGACCCAGTACTTC. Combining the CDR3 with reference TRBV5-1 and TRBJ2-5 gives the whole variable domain KAGVTQTPRYLIKTRGQQVTLSCSPISGHRSVSWYQQTPGQGLQFLFEYFSETQRNKGNFPGRFSGRQFSNSRSEMNVSTLELGDSALYLCASSELAGGVLQTQYFGPGTRLLVL.

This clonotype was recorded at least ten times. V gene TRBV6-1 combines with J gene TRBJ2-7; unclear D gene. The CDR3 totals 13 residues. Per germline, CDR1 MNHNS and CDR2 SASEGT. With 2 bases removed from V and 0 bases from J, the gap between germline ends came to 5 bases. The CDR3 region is CASSEWASYEQYF. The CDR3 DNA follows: TGTGCCAGCAGTGAATGGGCCTCCTACGAGCAGTACTTC.

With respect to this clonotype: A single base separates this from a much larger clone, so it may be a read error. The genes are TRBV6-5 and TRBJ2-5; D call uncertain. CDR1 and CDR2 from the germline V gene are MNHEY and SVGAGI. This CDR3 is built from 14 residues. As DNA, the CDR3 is TGTGTCAGCAGTTACAGCCGGACCCAAGAGACCCAGTACTTC. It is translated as CVSSYSRTQETQYF.

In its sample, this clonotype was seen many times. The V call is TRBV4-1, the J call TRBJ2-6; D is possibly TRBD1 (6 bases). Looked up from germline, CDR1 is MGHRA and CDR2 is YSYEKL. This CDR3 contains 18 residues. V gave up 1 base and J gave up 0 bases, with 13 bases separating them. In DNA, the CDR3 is TGCGCCAGCAGCCAAGGCTCAGGGGTCTCCTCTGGGGCCAACGTCCTGACTTTC. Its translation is CASSQGSGVSSGANVLTF.

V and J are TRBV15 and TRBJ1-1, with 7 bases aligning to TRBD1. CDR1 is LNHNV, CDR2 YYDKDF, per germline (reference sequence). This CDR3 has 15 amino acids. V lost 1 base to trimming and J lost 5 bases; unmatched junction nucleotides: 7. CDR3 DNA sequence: TGTGCCACCAGCAGAGCAGGGGGTGGAAGGACTGAAGCTTTCTTT. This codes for CATSRAGGGRTEAFF.